The T cell receptor (beta chain) described here comes from a study of blood T cell repertoires in COVID-19. Study-wide context: The United States, Italy and Spain provided the acute and convalescent COVID-19 samples. PBMCs, B-cell-depleted T cells, or T cells were the source of the cDNA or gDNA that made up the material.

The study assigned cohorts using participant-reported clinical history. This CDR3 is 16 amino acids long. V was clipped by 1 base and J by 1 base; unmatched bases: 4. Per the germline V gene, CDR1 is SGHRS and CDR2 is YFSETQ. Authors' methods: Counts of nucleated cells, estimated from reference gene primer amplification, were obtained. This table comes from immunoSEQ multiplex PCR, and its TCRdb copy is limited to in-frame clones, with some not included. Clonal size and the V and J genes are those of that table, whereas D and trimming came from the DNA. The sample holds under 150,000 clones; around 83% are singletons and the top ten take roughly 18%.

The specimen sequenced was PBMCs or T cells enriched from blood (not recorded which). The source of this sequence is a man younger than 40 who had recovered from COVID-19. The chain is built from TRBV5-1 and TRBJ2-2; 7 positions agree with TRBD1. The CDR3 DNA is TGCGCCAGCAGCTTGTTGGGACAGCGGAACACCGGGGAGCTGTTTTTT. The encoded protein is CASSLLGQRNTGELFF. The entire variable domain, with the rest obtained from reference TRBV5-1 and TRBJ2-2, is as follows: KAGVTQTPRYLIKTRGQQVTLSCSPISGHRSVSWYQQTPGQGLQFLFEYFSETQRNKGNFPGRFSGRQFSNSRSEMNVSTLELGDSALYLCASSLLGQRNTGELFFGEGSRLTVL.